This T cell receptor beta chain was obtained from a study of T cells in Graves' hyperthyroidism and ophthalmopathy. General study points: Ophthalmopathy, as predicted by the model, came a median around 7 months after the prediction.

In the case of this clonotype: Its specificity is unknown.

Exclusion criteria comprised uncontrolled infection, other autoimmune disease, pregnancy or lactation. It was RNA transcripts that yielded the amplified TCR beta CDR3 regions. The TCR CDR3 first-round RT-PCR relied on the HTBI primer set. One entry per CDR3 protein, called by TCRdb with MiXCR from the multiplex PCR reads. The data show about 400,000 distinct CDR3 sequences, with over 13% seen just once and around 27% held by the top ten. The sample consisted of blood. The receptor was derived from a man aged 50 to 60 with Graves' ophthalmopathy.

The CDR3 sequence: CAWSVKLRSRGCEKLFF. The CDR3 DNA reads TGTGCCTGGAGTGTCAAGTTAAGGAGCAGGGGTTGTGAAAAACTGTTTTTT. The rearrangement links TRBV30 to TRBJ1-4, with D possibly matching TRBD1 (6 bases). CDR1 is GTSNPN and CDR2 is SVGIG in the germline V gene (reference sequence). This CDR3 is 17 amino acids long. Trimming pared 0 bases from V and 7 bases from J, leaving 21 bases between.